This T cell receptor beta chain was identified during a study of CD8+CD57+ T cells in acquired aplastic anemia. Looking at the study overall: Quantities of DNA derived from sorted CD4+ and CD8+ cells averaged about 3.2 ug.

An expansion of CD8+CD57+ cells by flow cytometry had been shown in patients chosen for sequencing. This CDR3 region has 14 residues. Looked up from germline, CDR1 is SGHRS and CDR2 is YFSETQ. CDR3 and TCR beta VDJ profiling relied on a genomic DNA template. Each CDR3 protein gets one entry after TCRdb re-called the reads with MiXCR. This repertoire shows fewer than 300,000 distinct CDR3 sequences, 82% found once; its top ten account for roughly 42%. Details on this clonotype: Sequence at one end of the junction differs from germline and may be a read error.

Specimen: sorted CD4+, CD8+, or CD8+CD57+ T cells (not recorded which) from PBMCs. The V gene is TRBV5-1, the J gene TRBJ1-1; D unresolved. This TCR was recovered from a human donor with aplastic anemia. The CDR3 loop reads CASSLDIGNTEAFF. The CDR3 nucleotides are TGTGCCAGCAGCTTAGACATAGGAAACACTGAAGCTTTCTTT. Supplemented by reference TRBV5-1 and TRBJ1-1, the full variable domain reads KAGVTQTPRYLIKTRGQQVTLSCSPISGHRSVSWYQQTPGQGLQFLFEYFSETQRNKGNFPGRFSGRQFSNSRSEMNVSTLELGDSALYLCASSLDIGNTEAFFGQGTRLTVV.